Listed below are T cell receptor beta chains from one sample, sequenced in a study of blood T cell repertoires in COVID-19. Profiled with immunoSEQ multiplex PCR; TCRdb holds only in-frame clones, not every one. This sample has roughly 190,000 clones; about 88% occur once, and the top ten carry roughly 24%. Specimen: PBMCs or T cells enriched from blood (not recorded which). The receptors come from a woman aged 40 to 49 in a cohort exposed to, infected with or recovered from COVID-19 (not recorded which). CDR3s include the opening cysteine and the closing phenylalanine or tryptophan. Fields, in order: CDR3 length, V gene, J gene, CDR3 protein.

14	TRBV6-5	TRBJ2-7	CASRGVDSAYEQYF
15	TRBV24-1	TRBJ2-3	CATSDSGGGTDTQYF
18	TRBV4-1	TRBJ1-1	CASSQVNRGQGLNTEAFF
17	TRBV6-1	TRBJ1-6	CASSEDLEVSYNSPLHF
15	TRBV5-6	TRBJ2-3	CASSRGREGTDTQYF
13	TRBV27	TRBJ1-2	CASGETGAYGYTF
13	TRBV10-1	TRBJ2-1	CASSDDQGDEQFF
17	TRBV5-1	TRBJ1-2	CASSLDGTRPGGYGYTF
15	TRBV6-5	TRBJ1-6	CASSSTGSYNSPLHF
15	TRBV4-1	TRBJ1-1	CASSQEQGSSTEAFF
11	TRBV5-1	TRBJ1-2	CASSLGYGYTF
16	TRBV5-5	TRBJ2-1	CASSLISGRPPEKQFF
17	TRBV7-2	TRBJ2-2	CASSSRQGAQNVGELFF
14	TRBV6-5	TRBJ1-4	CASSWGRGNEKLFF
13	TRBV9	TRBJ2-3	CASNTVGTDTQYF
14	TRBV19	TRBJ2-7	CASTDSAGAYEQYF
15	TRBV28	TRBJ2-7	CASSLGGQGAYEQYF
14	TRBV13	TRBJ2-2	CASSPDKYTGELFF
14	TRBV6-1	TRBJ2-7	CASSEAGDTRLQYF
16	TRBV27	TRBJ1-5	CASSLSLEYSNQPQHF
13	TRBV7-9	TRBJ1-1	CASSPQGASEAFF
16	TRBV19	TRBJ2-1	CATQRLAGERYNEQFF
16	TRBV7-9	TRBJ2-1	CASSPRGTSAYNEQFF
14	TRBV5-6	TRBJ2-7	CASSWGQGMYEQYF
16	TRBV18	TRBJ2-7	CASSARRTRSSYEQYF
14	TRBV4-1	TRBJ2-7	CASSPAGATYEQYF
15	TRBV5-8	TRBJ1-5	CASSSIGQGGQPQHF